One sample yielded the 2 T cell receptor beta chains listed below, sequenced in a study of cytomegalovirus exposure and HLA in healthy donors. Some clones are missing from TCRdb's copy, which holds only in-frame ones; the method was immunoSEQ multiplex PCR. The sample consists of 70,000 to 95,000 clones, over 85% of them appearing once. Sequenced sample: PBMCs. Receptor source: a woman aged 30 to 39 in good health and CMV-seronegative.

The rearrangement links TRBV5-8 to TRBJ2-7, with TRBD2 matching over 11 bases. CDR1 and CDR2 from the germline V gene are SGHTS and YDEGEE. The CDR3 has 15 residues. J gave up 1 base and V 0 bases, and 0 bases lay outside the gene matches. CDR3 in amino acids: CASSLGLAGSYEQYF. The CDR3 DNA reads as TGTGCCAGCAGCTTGGGACTAGCGGGATCCTACGAGCAGTACTTC.

The chain couples TRBV15 to TRBJ2-5; TRBD1 agrees at 7 bases. The V and J ends lost 3 bases and 2 bases, in that order; junction bases with no gene match: 6. Germline V gene data show CDR1 as LNHNV and CDR2 as YYDKDF (reference sequence). The CDR3 contains 15 residues. The CDR3 is CATSSGQAPQETQYF. CDR3 sequence (DNA): TGTGCCACCAGCAGCGGACAGGCACCTCAAGAGACCCAGTACTTC. The complete variable domain, with remaining parts taken from reference TRBV15 and TRBJ2-5, reads DAMVIQNPRYQVTQFGKPVTLSCSQTLNHNVMYWYQQKSSQAPKLLFHYYDKDFNNEADTPDNFQSRRPNTSFCFLDIRSPGLGDTAMYLCATSSGQAPQETQYFGPGTRLLVL.